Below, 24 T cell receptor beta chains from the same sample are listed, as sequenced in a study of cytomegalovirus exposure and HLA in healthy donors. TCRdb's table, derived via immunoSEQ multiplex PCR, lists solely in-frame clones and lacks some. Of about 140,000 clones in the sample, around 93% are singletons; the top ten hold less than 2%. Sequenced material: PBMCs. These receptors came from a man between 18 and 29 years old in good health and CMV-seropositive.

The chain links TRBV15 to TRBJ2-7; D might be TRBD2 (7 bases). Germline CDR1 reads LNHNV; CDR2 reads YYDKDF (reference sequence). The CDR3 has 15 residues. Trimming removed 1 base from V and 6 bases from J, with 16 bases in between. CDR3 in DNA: TGTGCCACCAGCAGAGGATGGGGGGGGCCAGGCGAGCAGTACTTC. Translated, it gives CATSRGWGGPGEQYF. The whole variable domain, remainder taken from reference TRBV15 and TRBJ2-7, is DAMVIQNPRYQVTQFGKPVTLSCSQTLNHNVMYWYQQKSSQAPKLLFHYYDKDFNNEADTPDNFQSRRPNTSFCFLDIRSPGLGDTAMYLCATSRGWGGPGEQYFGPGTRLTVT.

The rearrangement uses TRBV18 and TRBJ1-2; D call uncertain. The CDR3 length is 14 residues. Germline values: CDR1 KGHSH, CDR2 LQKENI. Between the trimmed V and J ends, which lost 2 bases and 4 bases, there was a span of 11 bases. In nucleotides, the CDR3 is TGTGCCAGCTCACCAACCGGGAAGTTCTATGGCTACACCTTC. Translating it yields CASSPTGKFYGYTF.

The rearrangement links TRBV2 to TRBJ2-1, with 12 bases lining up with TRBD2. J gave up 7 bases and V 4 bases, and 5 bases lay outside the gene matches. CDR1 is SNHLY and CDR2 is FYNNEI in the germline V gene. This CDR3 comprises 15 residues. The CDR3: CASSALAGGGNEQFF. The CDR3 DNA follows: TGTGCCAGCAGTGCACTAGCGGGAGGAGGGAATGAGCAGTTCTTC. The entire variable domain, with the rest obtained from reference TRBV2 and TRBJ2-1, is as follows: EPEVTQTPSHQVTQMGQEVILRCVPISNHLYFYWYRQILGQKVEFLVSFYNNEISEKSEIFDDQFSVERPDGSNFTLKIRSTKLEDSAMYFCASSALAGGGNEQFFGPGTRLTVL.

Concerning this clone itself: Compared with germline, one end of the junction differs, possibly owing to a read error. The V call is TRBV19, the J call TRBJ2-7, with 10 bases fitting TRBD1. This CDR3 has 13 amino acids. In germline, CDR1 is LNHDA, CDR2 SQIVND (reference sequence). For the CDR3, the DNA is TGTGCCAGTAGTACTCTACCGGGACAGGGGCTGGTTTTC. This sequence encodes CASSTLPGQGLVF. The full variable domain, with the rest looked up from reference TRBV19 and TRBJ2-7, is DGGITQSPKYLFRKEGQNVTLSCEQNLNHDAMYWYRQDPGQGLRLIYYSQIVNDFQKGDIAEGYSVSREKKESFPLTVTSAQKNPTAFYLCASSTLPGQGLVFGPGTRLTVT.

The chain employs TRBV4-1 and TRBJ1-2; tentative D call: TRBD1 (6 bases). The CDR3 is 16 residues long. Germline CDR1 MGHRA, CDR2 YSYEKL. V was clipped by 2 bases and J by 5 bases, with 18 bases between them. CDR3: CASSQYGDKGLYGYTF. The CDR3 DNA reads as TGCGCCAGCAGCCAATATGGGGACAAAGGATTATATGGCTACACCTTC.

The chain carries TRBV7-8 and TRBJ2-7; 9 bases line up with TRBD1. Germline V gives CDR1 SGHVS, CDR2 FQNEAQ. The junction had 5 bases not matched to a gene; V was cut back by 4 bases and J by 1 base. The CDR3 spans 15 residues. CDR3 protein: CASSSGQGGSYEQYF. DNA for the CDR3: TGTGCCAGCAGCTCGGGACAGGGTGGATCCTACGAGCAGTACTTC.

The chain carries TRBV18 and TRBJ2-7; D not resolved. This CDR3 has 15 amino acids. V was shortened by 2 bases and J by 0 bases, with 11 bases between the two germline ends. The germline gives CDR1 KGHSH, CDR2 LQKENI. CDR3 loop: CASSPNPGRSYEQYF. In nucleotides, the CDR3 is TGTGCCAGCTCACCAAATCCGGGTCGCTCCTACGAGCAGTACTTC. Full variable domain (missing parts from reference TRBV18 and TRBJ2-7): NAGVMQNPRHLVRRRGQEARLRCSPMKGHSHVYWYRQLPEEGLKFMVYLQKENIIDESGMPKERFSAEFPKEGPSILRIQQVVRGDSAAYFCASSPNPGRSYEQYFGPGTRLTVT.

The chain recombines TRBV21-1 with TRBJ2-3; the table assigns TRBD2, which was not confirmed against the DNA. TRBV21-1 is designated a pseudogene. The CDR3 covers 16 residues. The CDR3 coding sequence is TGTGCCAGCAGAGGAGATCGAGCGGGAGCTCCAGATACGCAGTATTTT. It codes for CASRGDRAGAPDTQYF.

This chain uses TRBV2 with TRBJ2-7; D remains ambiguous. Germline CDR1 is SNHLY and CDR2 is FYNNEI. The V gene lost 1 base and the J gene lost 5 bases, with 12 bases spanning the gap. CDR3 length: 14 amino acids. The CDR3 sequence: CASSEEATTNEQYF. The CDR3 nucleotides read TGTGCCAGCAGTGAAGAAGCCACCACCAACGAGCAGTACTTC.

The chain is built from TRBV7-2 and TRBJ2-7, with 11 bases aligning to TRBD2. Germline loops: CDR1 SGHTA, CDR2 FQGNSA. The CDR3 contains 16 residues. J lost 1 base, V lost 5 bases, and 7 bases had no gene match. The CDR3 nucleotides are TGTGCCAGCAGCAAAGGACTAGCGGGTTTTTCCTACGAGCAGTACTTC. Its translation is CASSKGLAGFSYEQYF.

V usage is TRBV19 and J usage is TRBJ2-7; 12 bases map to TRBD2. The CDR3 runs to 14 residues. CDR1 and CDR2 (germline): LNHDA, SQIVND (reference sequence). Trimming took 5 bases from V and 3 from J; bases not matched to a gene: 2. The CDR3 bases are TGTGCCAGTAGTTCGACTAGCGGGAGCTACGAGCAGTACTTC. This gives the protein CASSSTSGSYEQYF.

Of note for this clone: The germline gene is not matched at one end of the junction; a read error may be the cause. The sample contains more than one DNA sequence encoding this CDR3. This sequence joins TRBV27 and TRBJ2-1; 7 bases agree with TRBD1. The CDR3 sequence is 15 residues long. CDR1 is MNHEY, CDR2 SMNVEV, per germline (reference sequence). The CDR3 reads CASSPSTGSYNEQFF. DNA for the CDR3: TGTGCCAGCAGTCCCTCGACAGGGTCCTATAATGAGCAGTTCTTC.

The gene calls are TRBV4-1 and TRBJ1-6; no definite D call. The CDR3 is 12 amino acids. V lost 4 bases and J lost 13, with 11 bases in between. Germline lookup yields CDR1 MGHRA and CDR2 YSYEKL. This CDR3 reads CASSLFGGPLHF. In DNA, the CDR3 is TGCGCCAGCAGCCTCTTTGGCGGGCCCCTCCACTTT.

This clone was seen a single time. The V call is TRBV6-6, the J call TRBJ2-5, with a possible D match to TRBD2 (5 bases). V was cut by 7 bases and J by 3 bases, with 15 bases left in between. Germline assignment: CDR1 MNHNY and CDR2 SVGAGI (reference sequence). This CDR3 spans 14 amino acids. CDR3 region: CASTSPEAKETQYF. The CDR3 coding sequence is TGTGCCAGCACCTCCCCGGAGGCCAAAGAGACCCAGTACTTC.

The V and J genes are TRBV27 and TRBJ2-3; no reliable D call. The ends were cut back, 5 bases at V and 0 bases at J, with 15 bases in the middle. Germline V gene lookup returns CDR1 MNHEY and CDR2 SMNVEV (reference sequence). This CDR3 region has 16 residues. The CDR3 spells CASSIRRTASTDTQYF. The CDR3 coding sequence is TGTGCCAGCAGTATTCGCAGAACAGCCAGCACAGATACGCAGTATTTT.

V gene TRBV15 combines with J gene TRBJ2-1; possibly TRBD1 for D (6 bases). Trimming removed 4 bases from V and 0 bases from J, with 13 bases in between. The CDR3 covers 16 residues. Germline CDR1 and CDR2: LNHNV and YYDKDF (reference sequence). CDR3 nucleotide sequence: TGTGCCACCAGCACCGCGACAGGATCCTCCTACAATGAGCAGTTCTTC. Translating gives CATSTATGSSYNEQFF. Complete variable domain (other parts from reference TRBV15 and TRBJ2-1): DAMVIQNPRYQVTQFGKPVTLSCSQTLNHNVMYWYQQKSSQAPKLLFHYYDKDFNNEADTPDNFQSRRPNTSFCFLDIRSPGLGDTAMYLCATSTATGSSYNEQFFGPGTRLTVL.

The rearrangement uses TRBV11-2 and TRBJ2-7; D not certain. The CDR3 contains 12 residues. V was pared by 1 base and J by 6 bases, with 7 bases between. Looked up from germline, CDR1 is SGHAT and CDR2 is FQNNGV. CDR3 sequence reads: CASSLVDSEQYF. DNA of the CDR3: TGTGCCAGCAGCTTAGTCGACTCCGAGCAGTACTTC.

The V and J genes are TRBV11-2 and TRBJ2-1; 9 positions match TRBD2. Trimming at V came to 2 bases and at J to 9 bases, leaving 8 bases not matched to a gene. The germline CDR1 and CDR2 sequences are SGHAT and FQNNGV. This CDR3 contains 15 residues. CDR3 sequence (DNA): TGTGCCAGCAGCTTAAGGCGGGAGGGCCTCGGTGAGCAGTTCTTC. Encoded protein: CASSLRREGLGEQFF.

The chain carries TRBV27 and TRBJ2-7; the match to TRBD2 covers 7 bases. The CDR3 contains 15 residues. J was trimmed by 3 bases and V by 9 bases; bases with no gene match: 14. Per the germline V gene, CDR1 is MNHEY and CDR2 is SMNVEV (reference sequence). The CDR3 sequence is CARGDPSGRVYEQYF. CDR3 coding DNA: TGTGCCAGAGGAGACCCTAGCGGTAGGGTCTACGAGCAGTACTTC.

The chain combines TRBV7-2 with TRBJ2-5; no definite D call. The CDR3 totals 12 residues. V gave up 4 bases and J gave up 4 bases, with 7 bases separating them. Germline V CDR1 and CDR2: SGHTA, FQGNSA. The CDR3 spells CASSSSRETQYF. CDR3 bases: TGTGCCAGCAGCTCTAGTCGAGAGACCCAGTACTTC.

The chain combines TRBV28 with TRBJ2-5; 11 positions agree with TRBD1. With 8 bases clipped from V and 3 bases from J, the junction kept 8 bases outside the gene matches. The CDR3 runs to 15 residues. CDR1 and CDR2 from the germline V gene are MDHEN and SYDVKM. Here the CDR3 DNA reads TGTGCCAGCGGAGCTGGGACAGGGGGGGAAGAGACCCAGTACTTC. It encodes CASGAGTGGEETQYF.

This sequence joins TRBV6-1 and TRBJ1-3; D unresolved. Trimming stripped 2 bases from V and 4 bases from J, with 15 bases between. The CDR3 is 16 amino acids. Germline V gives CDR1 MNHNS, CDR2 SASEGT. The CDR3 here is CASSEYGRARGNTIYF. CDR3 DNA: TGTGCCAGCAGTGAATATGGGAGAGCTAGAGGAAACACCATATATTTT.

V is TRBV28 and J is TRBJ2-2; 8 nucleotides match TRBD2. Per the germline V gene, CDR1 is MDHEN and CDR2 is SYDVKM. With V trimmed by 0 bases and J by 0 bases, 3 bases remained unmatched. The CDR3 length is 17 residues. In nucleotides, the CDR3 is TGTGCCAGCAGTTTATGGGGTAGCGGGGCGAACACCGGGGAGCTGTTTTTT. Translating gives CASSLWGSGANTGELFF.

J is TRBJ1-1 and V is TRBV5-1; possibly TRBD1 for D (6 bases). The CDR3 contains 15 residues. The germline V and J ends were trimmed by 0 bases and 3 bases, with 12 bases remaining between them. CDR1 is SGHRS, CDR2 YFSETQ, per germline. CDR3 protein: CASSLGEGDDTEAFF. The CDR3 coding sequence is TGCGCCAGCAGCTTGGGTGAGGGGGATGACACTGAAGCTTTCTTT.